This TCR beta chain stems from a study of T-cell memory formation after mild COVID-19. V was trimmed by 4 bases and J by 1 base, leaving 15 bases between them. This CDR3 has 15 amino acids. Germline V lookup: CDR1 SQVTM, CDR2 ANQGSEA. This clonotype has just a few counts. TCRdb re-called the 5' RACE reads with MiXCR, one entry per CDR3 protein. This table has 250,000 to 300,000 distinct CDR3 sequences, about a sixth appearing once. Sequencing used PBMCs or a T cell subset sorted from them (not recorded which). The sequence came from a man between 18 and 29 years old who had mild COVID-19 (a few samples of this study predate the infection). Cell type and time point are not known. The rearrangement uses TRBV29-1 and TRBJ2-3; TRBD1 or TRBD2 may be the D gene (5 bases each). CDR3 residues: CSVAYTGLRTDTQYF. In nucleotides, the CDR3 is TGCAGCGTTGCATACACAGGACTTCGCACAGATACGCAGTATTTT.